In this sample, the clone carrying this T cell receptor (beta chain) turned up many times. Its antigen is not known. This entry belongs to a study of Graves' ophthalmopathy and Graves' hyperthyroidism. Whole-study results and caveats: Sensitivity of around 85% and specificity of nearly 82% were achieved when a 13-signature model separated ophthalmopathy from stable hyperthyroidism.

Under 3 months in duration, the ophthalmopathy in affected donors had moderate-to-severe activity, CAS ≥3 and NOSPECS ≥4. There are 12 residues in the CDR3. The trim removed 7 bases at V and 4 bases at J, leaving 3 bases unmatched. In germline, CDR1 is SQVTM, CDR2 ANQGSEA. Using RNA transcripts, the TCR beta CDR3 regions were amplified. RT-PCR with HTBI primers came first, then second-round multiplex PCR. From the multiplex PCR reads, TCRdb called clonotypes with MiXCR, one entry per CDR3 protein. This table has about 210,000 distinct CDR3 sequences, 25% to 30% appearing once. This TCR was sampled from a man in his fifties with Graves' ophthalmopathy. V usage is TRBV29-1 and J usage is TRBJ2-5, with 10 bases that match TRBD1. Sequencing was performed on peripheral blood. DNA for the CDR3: TGCAGCGCCCGGACAGGGGGAGAGACCCAGTACTTC. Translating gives CSARTGGETQYF.